The source of this TCR beta chain is a study of T cell responses to AZD1222 COVID-19 vaccine. The V end was cut by 11 bases, the J end by 7 bases, with 15 bases between. Germline values: CDR1 WSHSY, CDR2 SAAADI. The CDR3 is made up of 12 amino acids. Whole-study results and caveats: Spike regions recognized by vaccine-associated CD4 TCRs spanned the protein, led by 160-218 and 743-854. White British ancestry dominated among donors, who included more females, and clonal diversity was possibly underestimated.

To note about this clone: Its antigen is as yet unknown.

This table comes from immunoSEQ multiplex PCR, and its TCRdb copy is limited to in-frame clones, with some not included. The sample shows 60,000 to 75,000 clones, 83% of them seen only once. This clonotype was obtained from an adult who received the AZD1222 COVID-19 vaccine. This chain connects TRBV10-2 to TRBJ1-5; tentatively, D is TRBD1 (6 bases). The specimen comprised peripheral blood, sampled 28 days after the second AZD1222 dose. The CDR3 protein is CAAGTLGQPQHF. The CDR3 bases are TGCGCCGCGGGGACATTAGGCCAGCCCCAGCATTTT.